The 11 T cell receptor beta chains below were found in one sample sequenced in a study of blood T cells in healthy people across ages. The use of a sample-barcoded 5' primer and a J-beta primer mix characterized a second PCR of about 7 to 12 cycles. TCRdb re-analysed the 5' RACE reads in MiXCR, keeping a single row per CDR3 protein. The sample consists of 750,000 to 950,000 distinct CDR3 sequences, almost 30% of them appearing once. These data were likewise used in another study, on T cells of mothers and their children.

Sequenced sample: blood. The origin of the receptors is a woman in her 40s in good health.

The sample holds many counts of this clonotype. The chain couples TRBV28 to TRBJ2-7; TRBD1 matches 9 bases. This CDR3 comprises 15 residues. Trimming at V came to 4 bases and at J to 3 bases, leaving 7 bases not matched to a gene. Germline CDR1 MDHEN, CDR2 SYDVKM. Here the CDR3 DNA reads TGTGCCAGCAGTTCTATTGGACAGGGGAGCTACGAGCAGTACTTC. Protein sequence: CASSSIGQGSYEQYF.

There are many counts of this clonotype. The chain recombines TRBV7-2 with TRBJ2-7, with unresolved D. The germline gives CDR1 SGHTA, CDR2 FQGNSA. The ends were cut back, 1 base at V and 7 bases at J, with 14 bases in the middle. The CDR3 extends over 14 amino acids. This CDR3 reads CASSLDWPQSEQYF. Here the CDR3 DNA reads TGTGCCAGCAGCTTAGACTGGCCCCAGAGTGAGCAGTACTTC.

Many counts were recorded for this clonotype. CDR3 bases: TGTGCCAGCAGCCCCACCAGGGGCCCTACAAACTATGGCTACACCTTC. The encoded protein is CASSPTRGPTNYGYTF. V is TRBV11-2 and J is TRBJ1-2, with D perhaps matching TRBD1 (6 bases). V was clipped by 5 bases and J by 2 bases, with 18 bases between them. CDR3 length: 16 amino acids. Germline V gene lookup returns CDR1 SGHAT and CDR2 FQNNGV.

The DNA of the CDR3 is TGCAGCGTTCCCACCGCCTCGGGACAGTCCCCCTACGAGCAGTACTTC. Translated, it gives CSVPTASGQSPYEQYF. J is TRBJ2-4 and V is TRBV29-1, with 7 bases identical to TRBD1. The DNA end favors TRBJ2-7, so the J call may be wrong. CDR3 size: 16 residues. The germline CDR1 and CDR2 sequences are SQVTM and ANQGSEA.

This chain joins TRBV15 and TRBJ2-1; D is uncertain. The CDR3 contains 17 residues. The germline V gene encodes CDR1 LNHNV and CDR2 YYDKDF (reference sequence). The germline V and J ends were trimmed by 1 base and 2 bases, with 15 bases remaining between them. The CDR3 sequence is CATSRVSGVPTYNEQFF. CDR3 DNA: TGTGCCACCAGCAGAGTATCTGGGGTGCCGACCTACAATGAGCAGTTCTTC.

Of note for this clonotype: This sequence may be a read error, since a much larger clone differs from it by one base. The V and J genes are TRBV2 and TRBJ2-4, with D possibly being TRBD1 (5 bases). The length of the CDR3 is 13 residues. The germline gives CDR1 SNHLY, CDR2 FYNNEI. The V end lost 4 bases, the J end lost 9 bases, and 13 bases lay between the germline ends. DNA for the CDR3: TGTGCCAGCAGTGGGGCAGGGCTTCCCATTCAGTACTTC. The encoded protein is CASSGAGLPIQYF.

The table lists this clonotype with a few counts. The genes are TRBV28 and TRBJ1-3; 9 nucleotides line up with TRBD1. The ends lost 7 bases at V and 5 bases at J; junction bases unmatched: 15. The CDR3 is made up of 17 amino acids. Germline V lookup: CDR1 MDHEN, CDR2 SYDVKM. In nucleotides, the CDR3 is TGTGCCAGCATATCCTCCGTCTTGACAGGGGGACGAAACACCATATATTTT. This codes for CASISSVLTGGRNTIYF.

This clonotype was observed at least ten times. The chain uses TRBV29-1 and TRBJ2-4; 7 bases are shared with TRBD1. The CDR3 consists of 12 residues. V lost 4 bases, J lost 4 bases, and 1 base stayed unmatched. Germline V gene sequence: CDR1 SQVTM, CDR2 ANQGSEA. In DNA form, the CDR3 reads TGCAGCGTTGTGGGACAGAAAAACATTCAGTACTTC. It yields the protein CSVVGQKNIQYF.

V and J are TRBV5-1 and TRBJ2-3, with D perhaps TRBD2 (5 bases). V was pared by 4 bases and J by 4 bases, with 10 bases between. Germline assignment: CDR1 SGHRS and CDR2 YFSETQ. The CDR3 spans 13 residues. CDR3 sequence (DNA): TGCGCCAGCAGCCGGACTGGCCCAGATACGCAGTATTTT. This gives the protein CASSRTGPDTQYF.

Worth noting for this clonotype: Mismatch with germline at one junction end may stem from a read error. The V call is TRBV4-2, the J call TRBJ2-3; D is unresolved. Germline V gene sequence: CDR1 LGHNA, CDR2 YNFKEQ. The CDR3 spans 17 residues. The CDR3 here is CASNQDMERILKDTQYF. Here the CDR3 DNA reads TGTGCCAGCAACCAAGATATGGAGCGCATTCTCAAGGATACGCAGTATTTT.

V is TRBV2 and J is TRBJ2-5, with TRBD2 matching 12 bases. This CDR3 spans 14 amino acids. Germline lookup yields CDR1 SNHLY and CDR2 FYNNEI. Trimming took 10 bases from V and 5 from J; bases not matched to a gene: 8. In DNA, the CDR3 is TGTGCCATACAGACTAGCGGGGGTTTCGAGACCCAGTACTTC. Its protein product is CAIQTSGGFETQYF.